This entry features one T cell receptor beta chain sequence. The data belong to a study of blood T cell repertoires in COVID-19. Study context: T cells, B-cell-depleted T cells, or PBMCs supplied cDNA or gDNA.

Authors' processing steps: The assay estimated nucleated cells by amplifying reference gene primers. Generated by immunoSEQ multiplex PCR, the TCRdb table keeps only in-frame clones and is missing some. V, J and clone size were drawn from that table, and D and trimming were deduced from the DNA. The table has about 190,000 clones, 60% to 85% seen once. CDR1 is SQVTM, CDR2 ANQGSEA, per germline. CDR3 size: 14 residues. J lost 4 bases, V lost 6 bases, and 11 bases had no gene match. Sample: peripheral blood. The TCR sequence derives from a man between 60 and 70 years old with active or convalescent COVID-19. This sequence joins TRBV29-1 and TRBJ2-7; TRBD2 aligns across 8 bases. The CDR3 region is CSVPASGSAYEQYF. CDR3 in DNA: TGCAGCGTGCCGGCCAGCGGGAGTGCGTACGAGCAGTACTTC.